This TCR beta chain was identified in a study of blood T cell repertoires in COVID-19. Original data processing: Nucleated cell number was recorded as an estimate derived from reference gene primer amplification. Libraries were prepared by immunoSEQ multiplex PCR; TCRdb keeps only in-frame clonotypes and omits some of them. V and J calls and clone size are copied from that table; D and trimming were computed from the DNA. The sample includes roughly 240,000 clones, around 80% of them seen just once. V lost 6 bases, J lost 4 bases, and 7 bases lay in between. CDR3 length: 11 amino acids. The germline gives CDR1 LNHDA, CDR2 SQIVND (reference sequence).

This receptor was obtained from a man in his forties who had recovered from COVID-19. The sample consisted of peripheral blood. The chain combines TRBV19 with TRBJ2-7, with a weak D call TRBD1 (5 bases). CDR3 amino acids: CASSDSYEQYF. As DNA, the CDR3 is TGTGCCAGTAGCGACAGTTACGAGCAGTACTTC.